These 20 T cell receptor beta chains were all obtained from the same sample, sequenced in a study of T-cell reconstitution after alpha-beta-depleted transplantation in children. Unique molecular identifiers were used to barcode this TCRbeta library. TCRdb reprocessed the PCR reads via MiXCR and lists one record per CDR3 protein. The data show 240,000 or so distinct CDR3 sequences, approximately 8% seen once. Here the sequenced sample was PBMCs, mostly from graft donor cells, taken 180 days after TCRalphabeta/CD19-depleted stem cell transplant. The receptors here all came from a male patient younger than 18 who had a stem cell transplant for acute lymphoblastic leukemia, so the T cells may come from the graft donor.

This clonotype was observed many times. This rearrangement joins TRBV4-3 to TRBJ2-7, with unresolved D. Per germline, CDR1 LGHNA and CDR2 YSLEER. V was shortened by 1 base and J by 2 bases, with 12 bases between the two germline ends. The CDR3 spans 15 residues. Here the CDR3 DNA reads TGCGCCAGCAGCCAAGGGCGAGATGGTGCCTACGAGCAGTACTTC. It encodes CASSQGRDGAYEQYF.

In its sample, this clonotype was seen many times. As DNA, the CDR3 is TGTGCCAGCAGCCGGACAGGGGTCAATGAGCAGTTCTTC. This gives the protein CASSRTGVNEQFF. The chain joins TRBV3-1 to TRBJ2-1; the match to TRBD1 covers 9 bases. Unmatched junction bases numbered 1, after V lost 4 bases and J lost 6 bases. CDR1 is LGHDT, CDR2 YNNKEL, per germline (reference sequence). The CDR3 has 13 amino acids.

Turning to this clonotype: A junction boundary mismatches the germline segment, possibly from a read error. The chain recombines TRBV4-1 with TRBJ2-7; 9 bases match TRBD1. Germline values: CDR1 MGHRA, CDR2 YSYEKL. The CDR3 has 15 amino acids. CDR3 protein: CAISSGTGTSYEQYF. CDR3 in DNA: TGTGCCATCAGCTCGGGGACAGGGACCTCCTACGAGCAGTACTTC.

This clonotype was seen ten or more times. The genes are TRBV5-1 and TRBJ1-1; D is possibly TRBD1 (5 bases). The CDR3 sequence is 13 residues long. CDR1 SGHRS and CDR2 YFSETQ come from the germline V gene. V was pared by 2 bases and J by 4 bases, with 9 bases between. The CDR3 loop is CASSLRQTTEAFF. CDR3 coding DNA: TGCGCCAGCAGCTTACGACAGACCACTGAAGCTTTCTTT.

This clonotype showed up just a few times. The chain has TRBV3-1 and TRBJ2-3, with 8 bases lining up with TRBD2. The CDR3 loop spans 14 amino acids. CDR1 is LGHDT and CDR2 is YNNKEL in the germline V gene (reference sequence). V trimming: 5 bases; J trimming: 3 bases; junction bases outside the gene matches: 4. The CDR3 coding sequence is TGTGCCAGCAGCGCAGCGGGAGAGACAGATACGCAGTATTTT. This gives the protein CASSAAGETDTQYF.

This clonotype occurred many times. The chain links TRBV3-1 to TRBJ1-2; D unresolved. This CDR3 contains 15 residues. V gave up 2 bases and J gave up 1 base, with 11 bases separating them. Germline V gene sequence: CDR1 LGHDT, CDR2 YNNKEL (reference sequence). The CDR3 nucleotides are TGTGCCAGCAGCCAACAGTTAGGCCTTAACTATGGCTACACCTTC. Translating it yields CASSQQLGLNYGYTF.

The sample holds many counts of this clonotype. The chain is built from TRBV5-1 and TRBJ2-3, with 13 bases matching TRBD2. CDR3 length: 19 amino acids. The J segment lost 1 base and the V segment lost 2 bases, leaving 10 bases of the junction unmatched. The V gene's germline CDR1 is SGHRS and CDR2 YFSETQ. The CDR3 spells CASSFSVTSGRAGTDTQYF. The CDR3 DNA is TGCGCCAGCAGCTTTTCTGTAACTAGCGGGAGGGCCGGCACAGATACGCAGTATTTT.

This clonotype came up a few times. The J gene is TRBJ2-5, the V gene TRBV28; 7 bases align to TRBD2. With V trimmed by 2 bases and J by 2 bases, 8 bases remained unmatched. The CDR3 sequence is 16 residues long. The germline CDR1 and CDR2 sequences are MDHEN and SYDVKM. The CDR3 DNA reads TGTGCCAGCAGTTTAACCCCGGGACTACCACAAGAGACCCAGTACTTC. Residues: CASSLTPGLPQETQYF.

In this sample, this clonotype turned up many times. The V and J genes are TRBV27 and TRBJ2-3; D tentatively fits TRBD1 or TRBD2 (5 bases each). CDR1 and CDR2 from the germline V gene are MNHEY and SMNVEV (reference sequence). V was trimmed by 8 bases and J by 2 bases, leaving 11 bases between them. The CDR3 sequence is 13 residues long. The CDR3 region has the DNA TGTGCCAGCGGGGACCTAAACACAGATACGCAGTATTTT. This encodes CASGDLNTDTQYF.

Many counts were recorded for this clonotype. V gene TRBV9 combines with J gene TRBJ1-5; D is unresolved. With 0 bases removed from V and 6 bases from J, the gap between germline ends came to 10 bases. From germline, CDR1 is SGDLS and CDR2 YYNGEE. The CDR3 is 14 amino acids. In nucleotides, the CDR3 is TGTGCCAGCAGCGTAGGCCTAGGCGGTCAGCCCCAGCATTTT. This codes for CASSVGLGGQPQHF.

Concerning this clonotype itself: This may be a read error, as it is one base from a much larger clone. The V gene is TRBV20-1, the J gene TRBJ2-3; TRBD2 aligns across 7 bases. Germline assignment: CDR1 DFQATT and CDR2 SNEGSKA (reference sequence). The CDR3 is made up of 16 amino acids. The CDR3 nucleotides are TGCTGTGCTAGCGCTACAGGAGTAGCGGGTCAAGATACGCAGTATTTT. Its protein is CCASATGVAGQDTQYF.

This clonotype was counted ten times or more. This chain joins TRBV29-1 and TRBJ2-1; D is unresolved. The germline V gene has CDR1 SQVTM and CDR2 ANQGSEA. The CDR3 covers 12 residues. The ends were cut back, 8 bases at V and 7 bases at J, with 15 bases in the middle. The CDR3 is CSSRSGGNEQFF. CDR3 sequence (DNA): TGCAGCTCCCGGAGTGGCGGAAATGAGCAGTTCTTC.

About this clonotype: This may stem from a read error, because a much larger clone lies one nucleotide away. The V and J genes are TRBV20-1 and TRBJ2-7; D is unclear. CDR3 size: 14 residues. Trimming cost V 1 base and J 6 bases, with 16 bases left between them. Per germline, CDR1 DFQATT and CDR2 SNEGSKA (reference sequence). The CDR3 region has the DNA TGCAGTGCTAGAGCTCAGACGGCGTTGGGCGAGCAGTACTTC. The encoded protein is CSARAQTALGEQYF.

In its sample, this clonotype was seen many times. This chain links TRBV4-1 with TRBJ2-1; D perhaps matches TRBD2 (6 bases). V dropped 6 bases and J dropped 0 bases, with 12 bases sitting between them. The length of the CDR3 is 15 residues. Germline-derived CDR1 and CDR2 are MGHRA and YSYEKL. The CDR3 nucleotides are TGCGCCAGCAGTCTGGACGGGAGCTCCTACAATGAGCAGTTCTTC. Translating it yields CASSLDGSSYNEQFF.

There are a few counts of this clonotype. This sequence joins TRBV6-5 and TRBJ2-6, with no clear D. The CDR3 runs 12 residues. Looked up from germline, CDR1 is MNHEY and CDR2 is SVGAGI. The V and J ends lost 8 bases and 0 bases respectively, with 2 bases between them. CDR3 residues: CASHSGANVLTF. DNA for the CDR3: TGTGCCAGCCACTCTGGGGCCAACGTCCTGACTTTC.

The sample holds many counts of this clonotype. The rearrangement joins TRBV12-3 or TRBV12-4 to TRBJ2-5; 11 bases map to TRBD1. V dropped 4 bases and J dropped 5; count of bases not matched to a gene: 12. CDR3 size: 17 residues. CDR3 DNA: TGTGCCAGCAGTTCCCCGGGACAGGGGGAGGGTAAGGAGACCCAGTACTTC. The encoded protein is CASSSPGQGEGKETQYF.

This clonotype was detected many times. J is TRBJ2-3 and V is TRBV11-3; tentatively, D is TRBD1 (5 bases). Germline CDR1 and CDR2: SGHNT and YENEEA. V was shortened by 5 bases and J by 4 bases, with 16 bases between the two germline ends. The CDR3 spans 15 residues. Here the CDR3 reads CASSPGYLQADTQYF. The CDR3 DNA follows: TGTGCCAGCAGCCCCGGGTATCTACAGGCAGATACGCAGTATTTT.

The sample holds many counts of this clonotype. This chain joins TRBV4-3 and TRBJ1-2; possibly TRBD1 for D (6 bases). Trimming pared 0 bases from V and 4 bases from J, leaving 12 bases between. CDR1 LGHNA and CDR2 YSLEER come from the germline V gene. This CDR3 region has 15 residues. CDR3: CASSQDKGVIYGYTF. The CDR3 DNA sequence: TGCGCCAGCAGCCAAGATAAGGGGGTCATCTATGGCTACACCTTC.

The table lists this clonotype with many counts. J is TRBJ2-7 and V is TRBV29-1, with D perhaps matching TRBD1 (5 bases). Trimming shortened V by 4 bases and J by 3 bases, and 13 bases separated the two germline ends. Germline assignment: CDR1 SQVTM and CDR2 ANQGSEA. The CDR3 extends over 13 amino acids. The CDR3 DNA reads as TGCAGCGTTGGAAAAACAGGTGGCTACGAGCAGTACTTC. Its protein product is CSVGKTGGYEQYF.

This clonotype was counted many times. The J gene is TRBJ2-5, the V gene TRBV29-1, with TRBD1 identical over 9 bases. The CDR3 totals 14 residues. Germline assignment: CDR1 SQVTM and CDR2 ANQGSEA. The junction had 6 bases not matched to a gene; V was cut back by 2 bases and J by 5 bases. CDR3 bases: TGCAGCGTTGAACCCACAGGGGGCTGGGAGACCCAGTACTTC. Translation: CSVEPTGGWETQYF.